The clone carrying this T cell receptor beta chain was seen many times. Absence of ophthalmopathy progression within 18 months defined stable Graves' hyperthyroidism. Isolation of PBMCs was performed on 10 ml fresh peripheral blood. These data originate in a study of T cells in Graves' hyperthyroidism and ophthalmopathy. The CDR3 sequence is 13 residues long. Between the trimmed V and J ends, which lost 4 bases and 4 bases, there was a span of 9 bases. Germline V gene data show CDR1 as MNHEY and CDR2 as SMNVEV (reference sequence). Amplification of TCR beta CDR3 regions was performed using RNA transcripts as template. The TCR CDR3 first-round RT-PCR relied on the HTBI primer set. TCRdb redid the calling of the multiplex PCR reads with MiXCR, one entry per CDR3 protein. The repertoire holds some 180,000 distinct CDR3 sequences, with approximately 15% as singletons.

The sample comprised blood. The chain joins TRBV27 to TRBJ2-3; D uncertain. This TCR was sampled from a woman in her forties or fifties with Graves' hyperthyroidism. CDR3 amino acids: CASSSLMADTQYF. The DNA for the CDR3 is TGTGCCAGCAGTTCCCTAATGGCAGATACGCAGTATTTT.